A single sample gave rise to the 30 T cell receptor beta chains below, sequenced in a study of shared clonotypes between healthy human individuals (TCRdb year 2020). The library was produced with the immunoSEQ multiplex PCR assay. This immuneACCESS table, as held by TCRdb, lists in-frame sequences with V and J called but not all clones. Of the missing ones, under half trace to an unresolved V gene in checked studies; the others have no known cause. The sample records about 1.5 million clones, roughly 98% of which are singletons. The leading ten clones occupy about 0.45% of the sample. The source material was naive CD4+ T cells sorted from blood. In the paper's terms, the cell subset or site label means: CD45RA+ positively selected. These receptors originate from a young man in good health.

Only one count was recorded for this clone. The chain is built from TRBV14 and TRBJ2-3; D is unclear. V was cut by 4 bases and J by 9 bases, with 14 bases left in between. The CDR3 runs 13 residues. From germline, CDR1 is SGHDN and CDR2 FVKESK. The CDR3 here is CASSPGKTVTQYF. DNA for the CDR3: TGTGCCAGCAGCCCTGGGAAGACGGTAACGCAGTATTTT.

The chain is built from TRBV5-1 and TRBJ2-7; D is possibly TRBD1 or TRBD2 (5 bases each). V dropped 0 bases and J dropped 4 bases, with 14 bases sitting between them. CDR3 length: 15 residues. Germline V gives CDR1 SGHRS, CDR2 YFSETQ. This chain's CDR3 is CASSLVGGPPYEQYF. The CDR3 bases are TGCGCCAGCAGCTTGGTTGGGGGACCACCGTACGAGCAGTACTTC.

This chain links TRBV5-6 with TRBJ1-4, with D possibly TRBD1 on 5 matching bases. CDR1 and CDR2 from the germline V gene are SGHDT and YYEEEE. With 4 bases removed from V and 7 bases from J, the gap between germline ends came to 11 bases. The CDR3 spans 13 residues. The CDR3 DNA reads as TGTGCCAGCAGCCGGGGGTATTCTGAAAAACTGTTTTTT. It translates to CASSRGYSEKLFF.

The V and J genes are TRBV7-9 and TRBJ2-7, with 11 bases identical to TRBD2. Germline assignment: CDR1 SEHNR and CDR2 FQNEAQ (reference sequence). This CDR3 comprises 14 residues. The trim removed 7 bases at V and 7 bases at J, leaving 9 bases unmatched. The CDR3: CASTVAGGPGEQYF. CDR3 DNA: TGTGCCAGCACCGTAGCGGGAGGGCCGGGAGAGCAGTACTTC.

V gene TRBV28 combines with J gene TRBJ2-3; 9 bases agree with TRBD2. Germline trimming cut 5 bases from V and 2 bases from J; bases unmatched to any gene: 11. The CDR3 consists of 17 residues. Germline lookup yields CDR1 MDHEN and CDR2 SYDVKM. The CDR3: CASSRWGLARSTDTQYF. The CDR3 nucleotides are TGTGCCAGCAGTCGGTGGGGACTAGCCCGATCCACAGATACGCAGTATTTT.

This chain connects TRBV2 to TRBJ2-5; D not resolved. The CDR3 is 14 amino acids. V shed 3 bases and J shed 5 bases, with 13 bases lying between them. Germline V gives CDR1 SNHLY, CDR2 FYNNEI. The CDR3 DNA sequence: TGTGCCAGCAGTGAGGCGAAACTATTCGAGACCCAGTACTTC. Encoded protein: CASSEAKLFETQYF.

The rearrangement joins TRBV7-2 to TRBJ2-2; D is possibly TRBD2 (6 bases). V shed 7 bases and J shed 4 bases, with 13 bases lying between them. This CDR3 has 14 amino acids. CDR1 SGHTA and CDR2 FQGNSA come from the germline V gene. This chain's CDR3 is CASNTVGGTGELFF. The CDR3 coding sequence is TGTGCCAGCAATACCGTCGGGGGCACCGGGGAGCTGTTTTTT.

This chain joins TRBV5-1 and TRBJ1-4; 8 bases match TRBD1. The CDR3 totals 14 residues. CDR1 and CDR2 (germline): SGHRS, YFSETQ. The junction had 3 bases not matched to a gene; V was cut back by 4 bases and J by 4 bases. The CDR3 reads CASSGTGSNEKLFF. The CDR3 bases are TGCGCCAGCAGCGGGACAGGAAGTAATGAAAAACTGTTTTTT.

This rearrangement joins TRBV7-2 to TRBJ2-7; 13 bases fit TRBD2. Germline trimming cut 3 bases from V and 6 bases from J; bases unmatched to any gene: 8. The germline V gene has CDR1 SGHTA and CDR2 FQGNSA. The CDR3 is 16 residues long. The CDR3 spells CASSLGLAGRKGEQYF. The CDR3 nucleotides read TGTGCCAGCAGCTTGGGACTAGCGGGGCGAAAGGGCGAGCAGTACTTC.

This clone showed up just once. At the DNA level, this CDR3 is encoded by other sequences in the same sample as well. This chain connects TRBV5-1 to TRBJ2-5, with no clear D. The germline CDR1 and CDR2 sequences are SGHRS and YFSETQ. The CDR3 spans 12 residues. V was pared by 2 bases and J by 5 bases, with 7 bases between. The CDR3: CASSFQQETQYF. CDR3 sequence (DNA): TGCGCCAGCAGCTTCCAGCAGGAGACCCAGTACTTC.

The chain employs TRBV30 and TRBJ2-7, with 8 bases that match TRBD1. The V and J ends lost 5 bases and 1 base, in that order; junction bases with no gene match: 4. Per the germline V gene, CDR1 is GTSNPN and CDR2 is SVGIG (reference sequence). The length of the CDR3 is 13 residues. The CDR3, as DNA: TGTGCCTGGGAGAGACAGGGGTCCTACGAGCAGTACTTC. Protein sequence: CAWERQGSYEQYF.

The chain is built from TRBV6-6 and TRBJ2-7; TRBD2 might be the D (6 bases). There are 14 residues in the CDR3. Germline CDR1 is MNHNY and CDR2 is SVGAGI (reference sequence). Trimming cost V 6 bases and J 3 bases, with 15 bases left between them. This CDR3 is CASSPGLTRYEQYF. The CDR3 DNA follows: TGTGCCAGCAGCCCCGGACTAACGCGCTACGAGCAGTACTTC.

The genes are TRBV5-4 and TRBJ2-3; possible D gene TRBD1, 5 bases. The CDR3 totals 14 residues. Germline CDR1 SGHNT, CDR2 YYREEE (reference sequence). With 2 bases removed from V and 2 bases from J, the gap between germline ends came to 9 bases. The CDR3 coding sequence is TGTGCCAGCAGCTTAACAGGTACCACAGATACGCAGTATTTT. It codes for CASSLTGTTDTQYF.

V usage is TRBV7-9 and J usage is TRBJ2-5, with D unclear. Per the germline V gene, CDR1 is SEHNR and CDR2 is FQNEAQ (reference sequence). The V end was cut by 2 bases, the J end by 2 bases, with 9 bases between. CDR3 length: 14 amino acids. For the CDR3, the DNA is TGTGCCAGCAGCTTAAAACCCGCTCAAGAGACCCAGTACTTC. Protein sequence: CASSLKPAQETQYF.

The CDR3 is CASSPSGGAGSTYEQYF. As DNA, the CDR3 is TGCGCCAGCAGCCCGAGCGGGGGGGCTGGATCCACCTACGAGCAGTACTTC. The chain joins TRBV4-1 to TRBJ2-7; TRBD2 agrees at 10 bases. V lost 4 bases and J lost 2; bases outside the gene matches: 11. CDR1 is MGHRA and CDR2 is YSYEKL in the germline V gene. The CDR3 loop spans 17 amino acids.

This chain uses TRBV5-1 with TRBJ1-2; D is unresolved. The CDR3 covers 15 residues. Germline CDR1 and CDR2: SGHRS and YFSETQ. V gave up 3 bases and J gave up 6 bases, with 18 bases separating them. The chain's CDR3 is CASSSLGVGAHGYTF. CDR3 DNA sequence: TGCGCCAGCAGCTCACTTGGGGTAGGTGCGCATGGCTACACCTTC.

This chain connects TRBV9 to TRBJ2-1; weak D call: TRBD1 (6 bases). CDR3 length: 15 amino acids. Looked up from germline, CDR1 is SGDLS and CDR2 is YYNGEE. V was trimmed by 3 bases and J by 2 bases, leaving 12 bases between them. CDR3 sequence (DNA): TGTGCCAGCAGCGCTAGGGGGAGTCCCTACAATGAGCAGTTCTTC. It encodes CASSARGSPYNEQFF.

J is TRBJ1-1 and V is TRBV28; the D gene is possibly TRBD1 (5 bases). The CDR3 has 14 amino acids. The V and J ends lost 7 bases and 6 bases respectively, with 18 bases between them. From germline, CDR1 is MDHEN and CDR2 SYDVKM. The CDR3 here is CASTLGGSLAEAFF. CDR3 coding DNA: TGTGCCAGCACCTTGGGGGGGTCCCTCGCTGAAGCTTTCTTT.

This chain links TRBV7-2 with TRBJ2-4, with D possibly being TRBD2 (6 bases). Deletions cut 1 base from V and 0 bases from J, with 19 bases between. CDR1 and CDR2 (germline): SGHTA, FQGNSA. The CDR3 covers 19 residues. The CDR3 reads CASSLGASGLATAKNIQYF. In DNA, the CDR3 is TGTGCCAGCAGCTTAGGTGCGTCGGGGCTAGCGACAGCCAAAAACATTCAGTACTTC.

The chain joins TRBV6-1 to TRBJ2-1, with 11 bases that match TRBD1. Germline V gene sequence: CDR1 MNHNS, CDR2 SASEGT. V trimming: 2 bases; J trimming: 4 bases; junction bases outside the gene matches: 4. The CDR3 has 16 residues. In nucleotides, the CDR3 is TGTGCCAGCAGTGAACGTGGGACAGGGGGTTACAATGAGCAGTTCTTC. Translated: CASSERGTGGYNEQFF.

The rearrangement joins TRBV6-1 to TRBJ2-1, with 8 bases aligning to TRBD1. The CDR3 covers 13 residues. Germline V gene data show CDR1 as MNHNS and CDR2 as SASEGT. V lost 8 bases and J lost 1; bases outside the gene matches: 1. CDR3: CASDRGSYNEQFF. In nucleotides, the CDR3 is TGTGCCAGCGACAGGGGTTCCTACAATGAGCAGTTCTTC.

V is TRBV4-3 and J is TRBJ2-1; 11 nucleotides line up with TRBD2. CDR3 length equals 19 residues. Trimming at V came to 7 bases and at J to 8 bases, leaving 22 bases not matched to a gene. Germline lookup yields CDR1 LGHNA and CDR2 YSLEER. The CDR3 coding sequence is TGCGCCAGCACCGAGGGACTAGCGGTGGGCCCCGGCCGAAGATATGAGCAGTTCTTC. This gives the protein CASTEGLAVGPGRRYEQFF.

The chain recombines TRBV11-2 with TRBJ2-7; 9 bases agree with TRBD1. The germline gives CDR1 SGHAT, CDR2 FQNNGV. The CDR3 loop spans 17 amino acids. The trim removed 4 bases at V and 3 bases at J, leaving 13 bases unmatched. DNA of the CDR3: TGTGCCAGCAGCTCAATACAGGGGGCGCTTTCCCGCTACGAGCAGTACTTC. Protein product: CASSSIQGALSRYEQYF.

This clone was found once. Here the CDR3 DNA reads TGTGCCAGCAGCCACCGACTAGCGGGAGAGTGGGTGGATGAGCAGTTCTTC. The encoded protein is CASSHRLAGEWVDEQFF. The chain couples TRBV4-2 to TRBJ2-1, with 12 nucleotides matching TRBD2. J gave up 8 bases and V 3 bases, and 11 bases lay outside the gene matches. CDR1 LGHNA and CDR2 YNFKEQ come from the germline V gene. The CDR3 consists of 17 residues.

The J gene is TRBJ1-2, the V gene TRBV7-9, with 7 bases aligning to TRBD1. CDR1 SEHNR and CDR2 FQNEAQ come from the germline V gene (reference sequence). Unmatched junction bases numbered 14, after V lost 5 bases and J lost 8 bases. This CDR3 comprises 15 residues. The CDR3 reads CASSLPLRQGGGYTF. In DNA form, the CDR3 reads TGTGCCAGCAGCCTACCGCTGAGACAGGGAGGCGGCTACACCTTC. The complete variable domain, with remaining parts taken from reference TRBV7-9 and TRBJ1-2, reads DTGVSQNPRHKITKRGQNVTFRCDPISEHNRLYWYRQTLGQGPEFLTYFQNEAQLEKSRLLSDRFSAERPKGSFSTLEIQRTEQGDSAMYLCASSLPLRQGGGYTFGSGTRLTVV.

The rearrangement joins TRBV2 to TRBJ1-2; D is uncertain. Between the trimmed V and J ends, which lost 4 bases and 8 bases, there was a span of 14 bases. Germline assignment: CDR1 SNHLY and CDR2 FYNNEI. The CDR3 has 13 amino acids. CDR3 nucleotide sequence: TGTGCCAGCAGTGTCGCCACACGGGAAGGCTACACCTTC. As protein: CASSVATREGYTF. The whole variable domain, filled in from reference TRBV2 and TRBJ1-2, reads EPEVTQTPSHQVTQMGQEVILRCVPISNHLYFYWYRQILGQKVEFLVSFYNNEISEKSEIFDDQFSVERPDGSNFTLKIRSTKLEDSAMYFCASSVATREGYTFGSGTRLTVV.

Turning to this clone: The sample holds other DNA sequences that translate to the same CDR3. The genes are TRBV11-2 and TRBJ2-7, with TRBD1 matching over 7 bases. The V gene end was trimmed by 5 bases and the J gene end by 3 bases; junction bases not matched to a gene: 1. CDR3 size: 12 residues. The germline gives CDR1 SGHAT, CDR2 FQNNGV. The CDR3 here is CASSRQGYEQYF. The CDR3 region has the DNA TGTGCCAGCAGCAGACAGGGCTACGAGCAGTACTTC. Drawing the rest from reference TRBV11-2 and TRBJ2-7, the complete variable domain is EAGVAQSPRYKIIEKRQSVAFWCNPISGHATLYWYQQILGQGPKLLIQFQNNGVVDDSQLPKDRFSAERLKGVDSTLKIQPAKLEDSAVYLCASSRQGYEQYFGPGTRLTVT.

The V and J genes are TRBV5-4 and TRBJ2-6; D could derive from TRBD1 or TRBD2 (5 bases each). Germline V gives CDR1 SGHNT, CDR2 YYREEE (reference sequence). Trimming left V 4 bases short and J 8 bases short, with 16 bases between. CDR3 length equals 15 residues. This chain's CDR3 is CASSLPGRTTNVLTF. CDR3 sequence (DNA): TGTGCCAGCAGCCTCCCGGGACGGACGACCAACGTCCTGACTTTC.

Remarks on this clone: At the DNA level, this CDR3 is encoded by other sequences in the same sample as well. The chain recombines TRBV5-1 with TRBJ2-3, with TRBD2 matching over 11 bases. Trimming took 0 bases from V and 2 from J; bases not matched to a gene: 5. Germline assignment: CDR1 SGHRS and CDR2 YFSETQ. The CDR3 covers 17 residues. The CDR3 sequence is CASSLAGLAASTDTQYF. CDR3 DNA: TGCGCCAGCAGCTTGGCGGGACTAGCGGCTTCCACAGATACGCAGTATTTT.

About this clone itself: This same CDR3 is encoded by further DNA sequences in the sample. Here the CDR3 DNA reads TGTGCCAGCAGTTACTCTAGGACAGGGTACGAGCAGTACTTC. Translating gives CASSYSRTGYEQYF. This chain links TRBV6-5 with TRBJ2-7, with TRBD1 matching over 8 bases. The CDR3 has 14 residues. V gave up 0 bases and J gave up 4 bases; unmatched junction bases: 2. Germline V CDR1 and CDR2: MNHEY, SVGAGI.